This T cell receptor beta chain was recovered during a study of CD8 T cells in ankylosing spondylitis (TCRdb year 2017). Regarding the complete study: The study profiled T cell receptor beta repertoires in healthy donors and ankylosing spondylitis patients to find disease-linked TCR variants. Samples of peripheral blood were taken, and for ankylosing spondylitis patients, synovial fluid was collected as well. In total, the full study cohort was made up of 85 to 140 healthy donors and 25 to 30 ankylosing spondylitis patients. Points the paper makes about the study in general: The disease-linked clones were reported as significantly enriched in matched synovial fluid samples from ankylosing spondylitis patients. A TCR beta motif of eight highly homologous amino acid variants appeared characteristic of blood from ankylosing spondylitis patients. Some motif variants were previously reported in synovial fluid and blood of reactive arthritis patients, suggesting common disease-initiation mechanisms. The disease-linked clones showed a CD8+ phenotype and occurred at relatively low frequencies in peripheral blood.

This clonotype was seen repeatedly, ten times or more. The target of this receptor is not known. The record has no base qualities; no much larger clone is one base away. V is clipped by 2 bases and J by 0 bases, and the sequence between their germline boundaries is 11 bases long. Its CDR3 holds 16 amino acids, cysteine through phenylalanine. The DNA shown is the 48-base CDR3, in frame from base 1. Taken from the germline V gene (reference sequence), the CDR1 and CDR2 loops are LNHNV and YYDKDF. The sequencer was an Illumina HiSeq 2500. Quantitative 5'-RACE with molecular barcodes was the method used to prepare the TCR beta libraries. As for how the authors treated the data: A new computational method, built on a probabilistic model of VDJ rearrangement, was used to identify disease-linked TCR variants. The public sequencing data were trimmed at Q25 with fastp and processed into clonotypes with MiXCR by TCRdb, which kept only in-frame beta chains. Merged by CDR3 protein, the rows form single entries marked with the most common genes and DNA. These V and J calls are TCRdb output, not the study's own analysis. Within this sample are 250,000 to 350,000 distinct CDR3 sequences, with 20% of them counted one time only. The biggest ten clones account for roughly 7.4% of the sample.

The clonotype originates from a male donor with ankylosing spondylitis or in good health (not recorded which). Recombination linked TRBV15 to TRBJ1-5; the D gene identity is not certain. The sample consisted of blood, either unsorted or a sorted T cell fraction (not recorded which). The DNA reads TGTGCCACCAGCAGACAGAGTACTCATAGCAATCAGCCCCAGCATTTT. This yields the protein CATSRQSTHSNQPQHF.